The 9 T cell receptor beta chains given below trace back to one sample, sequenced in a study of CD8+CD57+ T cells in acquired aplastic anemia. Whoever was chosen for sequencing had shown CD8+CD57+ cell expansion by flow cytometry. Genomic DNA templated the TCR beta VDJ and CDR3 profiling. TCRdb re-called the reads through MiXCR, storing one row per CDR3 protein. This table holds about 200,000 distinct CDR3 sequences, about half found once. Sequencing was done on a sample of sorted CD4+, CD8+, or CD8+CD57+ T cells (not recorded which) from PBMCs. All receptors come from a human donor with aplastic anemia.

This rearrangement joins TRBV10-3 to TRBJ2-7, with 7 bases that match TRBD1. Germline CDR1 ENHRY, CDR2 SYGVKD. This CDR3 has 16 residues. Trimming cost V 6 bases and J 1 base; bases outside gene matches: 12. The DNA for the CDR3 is TGTGCCATCAGCACAGAATCCGGGACAGTGTCCTACGAGCAGTACTTC. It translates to CAISTESGTVSYEQYF.

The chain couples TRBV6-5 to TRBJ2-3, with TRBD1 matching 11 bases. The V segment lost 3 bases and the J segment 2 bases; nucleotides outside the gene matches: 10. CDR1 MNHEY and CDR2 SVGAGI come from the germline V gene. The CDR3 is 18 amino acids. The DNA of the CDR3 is TGTGCCAGCAGTTATCCCGGGACAGGGGGGACCCTCACAGATACGCAGTATTTT. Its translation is CASSYPGTGGTLTDTQYF.

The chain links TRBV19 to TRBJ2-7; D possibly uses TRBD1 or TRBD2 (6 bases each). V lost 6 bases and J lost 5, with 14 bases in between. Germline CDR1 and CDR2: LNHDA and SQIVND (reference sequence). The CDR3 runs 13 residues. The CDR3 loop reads CASRARGQDEQYF. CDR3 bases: TGTGCCAGTAGGGCCCGGGGGCAGGACGAGCAGTACTTC.

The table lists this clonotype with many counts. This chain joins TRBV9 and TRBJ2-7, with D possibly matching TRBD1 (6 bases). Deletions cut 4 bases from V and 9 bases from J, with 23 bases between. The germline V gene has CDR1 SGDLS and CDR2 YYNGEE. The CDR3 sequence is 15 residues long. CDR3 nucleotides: TGTGCCAGCAGCCGAGAGACAGGATCGGATTCTCGGCAGTACTTC. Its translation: CASSRETGSDSRQYF. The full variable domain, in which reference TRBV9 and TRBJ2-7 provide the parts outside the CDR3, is DSGVTQTPKHLITATGQRVTLRCSPRSGDLSVYWYQQSLDQGLQFLIQYYNGEERAKGNILERFSAQQFPDLHSELNLSSLELGDSALYFCASSRETGSDSRQYFGPGTRLTVT.

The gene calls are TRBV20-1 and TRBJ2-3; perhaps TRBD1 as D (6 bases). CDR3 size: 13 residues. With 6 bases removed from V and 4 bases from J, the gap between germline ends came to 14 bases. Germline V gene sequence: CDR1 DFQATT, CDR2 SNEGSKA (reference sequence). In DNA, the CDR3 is TGCAGTGCCGAGGTACAGGGACCAGATACGCAGTATTTT. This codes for CSAEVQGPDTQYF.

The CDR3 region is CASSDRTRETQYF. The CDR3 region has the DNA TGTGCCAGCAGTGACAGGACTAGAGAGACCCAGTACTTC. This chain joins TRBV2 and TRBJ2-5; 7 positions match TRBD2. The CDR3 is made up of 13 amino acids. Germline CDR1 is SNHLY and CDR2 is FYNNEI. V lost 3 bases and J lost 4; bases outside the gene matches: 2.

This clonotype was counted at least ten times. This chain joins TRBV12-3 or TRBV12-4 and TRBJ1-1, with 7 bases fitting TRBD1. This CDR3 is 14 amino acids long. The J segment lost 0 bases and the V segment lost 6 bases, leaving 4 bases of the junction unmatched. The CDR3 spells CASSLGQMNTEAFF. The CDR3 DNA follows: TGTGCCAGCAGCCTGGGACAGATGAACACTGAAGCTTTCTTT.

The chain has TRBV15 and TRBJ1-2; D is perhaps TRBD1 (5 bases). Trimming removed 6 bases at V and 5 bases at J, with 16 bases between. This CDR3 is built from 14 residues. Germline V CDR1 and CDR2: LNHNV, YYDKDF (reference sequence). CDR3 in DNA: TGTGCCACCAGTGCGGGGCGTTCGTGGTATGGCTACACCTTC. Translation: CATSAGRSWYGYTF. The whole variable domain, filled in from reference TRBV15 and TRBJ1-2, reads DAMVIQNPRYQVTQFGKPVTLSCSQTLNHNVMYWYQQKSSQAPKLLFHYYDKDFNNEADTPDNFQSRRPNTSFCFLDIRSPGLGDTAMYLCATSAGRSWYGYTFGSGTRLTVV.

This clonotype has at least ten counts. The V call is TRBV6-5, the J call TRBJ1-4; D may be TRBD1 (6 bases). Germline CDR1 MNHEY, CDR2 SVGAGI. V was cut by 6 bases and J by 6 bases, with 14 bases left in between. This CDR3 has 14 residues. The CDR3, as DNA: TGTGCCAGCAGGGACGAGAGGGGGGATGAAAAACTGTTTTTT. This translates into CASRDERGDEKLFF.